The 12 T cell receptor beta chains presented below share a single source sample, sequenced in a study of T cell repertoires in cytomegalovirus infection. No cognate antigen is known for these TCRs. Each CDR3 protein is one row after TCRdb ran MiXCR on the reads. The sample comprises some 500,000 distinct CDR3 sequences, 25% to 35% of which are singletons, and about a sixth rests with the top ten. Source: cultured PBMCs, taken from culture after CMV antigen stimulation. The receptors come from a human donor in good health (CMV status not recorded). Some clones in this sample may be carry-over from other donors' samples.

This clonotype was counted only a few times. This rearrangement joins TRBV7-2 to TRBJ2-3; D may be TRBD2 (5 bases). V was shortened by 5 bases and J by 5 bases, with 11 bases between the two germline ends. The CDR3 consists of 13 residues. The germline V gene encodes CDR1 SGHTA and CDR2 FQGNSA. This CDR3 reads CASSGRRVDTQYF. The CDR3 bases are TGTGCCAGCAGCGGCCGGCGGGTAGATACGCAGTATTTT.

CDR3 protein: CASRCRFYEQYV. In DNA, the CDR3 is TGTGCCAGCAGGTGCAGGTTCTACGAGCAGTACGTC. The chain has TRBV12-3 or TRBV12-4 and TRBJ2-7; D is undetermined. Trimming removed 6 bases from V and 3 bases from J, with 9 bases in between. The CDR3 extends over 12 amino acids.

V and J are TRBV7-2 and TRBJ2-3, with D tentatively TRBD2 (6 bases). The V end lost 4 bases, the J end lost 7 bases, and 21 bases lay between the germline ends. This CDR3 has 16 residues. Germline V gives CDR1 SGHTA, CDR2 FQGNSA. For the CDR3, the DNA is TGTGCCAGCAGCTGGCGAGGGCGGGAAGGGATCCATACGCAGTATTTT. It is translated as CASSWRGREGIHTQYF.

Only a few counts were recorded for this clonotype. The chain recombines TRBV7-2 with TRBJ2-3; no clear D. Trimming cost V 5 bases and J 4 bases, with 16 bases left between them. The CDR3 spans 15 residues. Germline V gene data show CDR1 as SGHTA and CDR2 as FQGNSA. In DNA form, the CDR3 reads TGTGCCAGCAGCGCATACCCCAAATTCCCAGATACGCAGTATTTT. It is translated as CASSAYPKFPDTQYF.

In nucleotides, the CDR3 is TGTGCCAGCAGTTTATCCACAGGGAGGGGCAATCAGCCCCAGCATTTT. Protein product: CASSLSTGRGNQPQHF. The rearrangement uses TRBV28 and TRBJ1-5; D might be TRBD1 (6 bases). Germline V gene data show CDR1 as MDHEN and CDR2 as SYDVKM. The V end was cut by 1 base, the J end by 2 bases, with 12 bases between. The CDR3 has 16 amino acids.

This chain's CDR3 is CASTLAGGPETQYF. CDR3 DNA sequence: TGTGCCAGCACCCTAGCGGGAGGGCCAGAGACCCAGTACTTC. The chain couples TRBV7-2 to TRBJ2-5; 12 bases are shared with TRBD2. The CDR3 has 14 residues. Per germline, CDR1 SGHTA and CDR2 FQGNSA. V shed 7 bases, J shed 4 bases, and the junction held 4 bases outside the gene matches.

The rearrangement uses TRBV25-1 and TRBJ1-4; a weak D match, TRBD1 (6 bases). Germline loops: CDR1 MGHDK, CDR2 SYGVNS. This CDR3 has 15 amino acids. V was trimmed by 4 bases and J by 5 bases, leaving 14 bases between them. The CDR3 nucleotides read TGTGCCAGCAGTGTGGGAGGACAGTTCAATGAAAAACTGTTTTTT. It encodes CASSVGGQFNEKLFF.

Only a few counts were recorded for this clonotype. This chain links TRBV12-3 or TRBV12-4 with TRBJ1-2, with D possibly matching TRBD1 (6 bases). Trimming stripped 7 bases from V and 6 bases from J, with 9 bases between. CDR3 size: 11 residues. This chain's CDR3 is CASTHRDGYTF. For the CDR3, the DNA is TGTGCCAGCACCCACAGGGATGGCTACACCTTC.

This clonotype came up a few times. This chain links TRBV5-1 with TRBJ2-1, with 9 positions matching TRBD1. This CDR3 spans 14 amino acids. Germline V gene data show CDR1 as SGHRS and CDR2 as YFSETQ. Trimming at V came to 1 base and at J to 8 bases, leaving 4 bases not matched to a gene. The CDR3 DNA sequence: TGCGCCAGCAGCTTGCGGGACAGGGCCCATGAGCAGTTCTTC. This translates into CASSLRDRAHEQFF.

This clonotype was seen once. The V and J genes are TRBV7-9 and TRBJ2-7, with D perhaps TRBD2 (5 bases). The CDR3 is made up of 15 amino acids. Germline V lookup: CDR1 SEHNR, CDR2 FQNEAQ (reference sequence). Trimming took 5 bases from V and 3 from J, leaving 17 bases between them. CDR3 in DNA: TGTGCCAGCAGCCTTCGTGGACTTCCCAACTACGAGCAGTACTTC. Its protein is CASSLRGLPNYEQYF.

The chain uses TRBV4-3 and TRBJ2-2, with TRBD2 identical over 12 bases. With V trimmed by 0 bases and J by 2 bases, 10 bases remained unmatched. CDR1 LGHNA and CDR2 YSLEER come from the germline V gene. This CDR3 is built from 20 residues. CDR3 sequence: CASSQDWTSGIRGNTGELFF. The CDR3 coding sequence is TGCGCCAGCAGCCAAGATTGGACTAGCGGGATTCGGGGAAACACCGGGGAGCTGTTTTTT.

The chain employs TRBV12-3 or TRBV12-4 and TRBJ2-1, with D perhaps matching TRBD2 (6 bases). CDR3 length equals 19 residues. V gave up 6 bases and J gave up 0 bases, with 24 bases separating them. CDR3 coding DNA: TGTGCCAGCAGCCGGGGAAAACCTTGGGGGGAGTGCTCCTACAATGAGCAGTTCTTC. It encodes CASSRGKPWGECSYNEQFF.